Sequencing of this T cell receptor beta chain was carried out in a study of CD8 T cells in Susac syndrome. Germline assignment: CDR1 MNHEY and CDR2 SVGAGI. The J segment lost 5 bases and the V segment lost 2 bases, leaving 7 bases of the junction unmatched. CDR3 length: 15 amino acids. It was with random hexamers that about 0.45 to 1 ug RNA was reverse transcribed. It was immunoSEQ multiplex PCR that amplified TCR beta CDR3 across 54 Vbeta and 13 Jbeta. TCRdb reprocessed the immunoSEQ multiplex PCR reads with MiXCR, giving one entry per CDR3 protein. The sample lists under 150,000 distinct CDR3 sequences; over 85% were seen once. As regards this clonotype: The antigen remains unidentified.

Study results and limitations: The study's TCR sequencing and HLA analysis covered a relatively small number of individuals, and the study acknowledged this.

CD8+ and CD4+ T cells from blood underwent TCR beta sequencing. Negative isolation yielded CD8+ and CD4+ T cells; FACS enriched TEMRA cells. Sequencing was performed on CD8+ T cells from PBMCs. This TCR derives from a human donor in good health. V is TRBV6-5 and J is TRBJ2-5, with TRBD2 matching 8 bases. DNA for the CDR3: TGTGCCAGCAGTTACACAGCGGGAGCCTCGGAGACCCAGTACTTC. As protein: CASSYTAGASETQYF.